This T cell receptor beta chain was profiled in a study of shared clonotypes between healthy human individuals. Germline values: CDR1 SEHNR, CDR2 FQNEAQ (reference sequence). V lost 3 bases and J lost 1, with 9 bases in between. CDR3 length equals 14 residues. This clone was seen only once. Data came from immunoSEQ multiplex PCR; TCRdb stores just in-frame clones and leaves some out. The table shows about 2.4 million clones, with over 85% occurring only once. Input material: naive CD4+ T cells sorted from blood. The subset: CD45RA+ positively selected. The clonotype comes from a man in his late teens or twenties in good health. The chain couples TRBV7-9 to TRBJ2-5, with a possible D match to TRBD1 (6 bases). CDR3 DNA: TGTGCCAGCAGCTTGTCAGGGGCCCAAGAGACCCAGTACTTC. This encodes CASSLSGAQETQYF. Full variable domain (missing parts from reference TRBV7-9 and TRBJ2-5): DTGVSQNPRHKITKRGQNVTFRCDPISEHNRLYWYRQTLGQGPEFLTYFQNEAQLEKSRLLSDRFSAERPKGSFSTLEIQRTEQGDSAMYLCASSLSGAQETQYFGPGTRLLVL.